The 29 T cell receptor beta chains below all came from one sample that was sequenced in a study of T cell responses to AZD1222 COVID-19 vaccine. Sequencing used immunoSEQ multiplex PCR; TCRdb keeps in-frame clones, though not all of them. The repertoire consists of roughly 120,000 clones, with 70% to 90% occurring once and the leading ten covering 4.2%. The specimen was peripheral blood, collected on day 0 of AZD1222 vaccination. The receptors here all came from an adult in good health.

J is TRBJ1-5 and V is TRBV4-1; D gene ambiguous. V dropped 0 bases and J dropped 3 bases, with 9 bases sitting between them. This CDR3 is built from 15 residues. Germline-derived CDR1 and CDR2 are MGHRA and YSYEKL. This CDR3 reads CASSQDARDNQPQHF. CDR3 nucleotide sequence: TGCGCCAGCAGCCAAGACGCCAGAGACAATCAGCCCCAGCATTTT.

The chain is built from TRBV3-1 (or the pseudogene TRBV3-2) and TRBJ2-1; D is undetermined. CDR3 length equals 15 residues. CDR1 and CDR2 (germline): LGHDT, YNNKEL (reference sequence). V lost 3 bases, J lost 5 bases, and 14 bases lay in between. The CDR3 here is CASSHDSQRHNEQFF. As DNA, the CDR3 is TGTGCCAGCAGCCACGACTCCCAACGCCACAATGAGCAGTTCTTC.

The chain has TRBV5-1 and TRBJ2-2, with a weak D call TRBD2 (6 bases). CDR1 is SGHRS, CDR2 YFSETQ, per germline. V was shortened by 4 bases and J by 1 base, with 11 bases between the two germline ends. The CDR3 runs to 15 residues. The CDR3: CASSLRAGNTGELFF. CDR3 in DNA: TGCGCCAGCAGCCTACGAGCGGGGAACACCGGGGAGCTGTTTTTT.

This chain joins TRBV29-1 and TRBJ1-1; possibly TRBD1 for D (5 bases). Trimming took off 4 bases at V and 5 bases at J, with 11 bases between the two ends. The CDR3 spans 12 residues. The germline V gene encodes CDR1 SQVTM and CDR2 ANQGSEA. The chain's CDR3 is CSVVGGRTEAFF. CDR3 DNA: TGCAGCGTTGTTGGGGGGAGAACTGAAGCTTTCTTT.

The chain employs TRBV19 and TRBJ2-5, with a weak D call TRBD1 (5 bases). This CDR3 has 16 residues. Per germline, CDR1 LNHDA and CDR2 SQIVND (reference sequence). V was trimmed by 5 bases and J by 7 bases, leaving 23 bases between them. CDR3 region: CASSPNPRQFPGTQYF. CDR3 sequence (DNA): TGTGCCAGTAGTCCCAACCCCAGACAGTTTCCCGGGACCCAGTACTTC.

This chain links TRBV7-8 with TRBJ1-5; TRBD1 matches 9 bases. The CDR3 consists of 16 residues. Trimming took 8 bases from V and 2 from J; bases not matched to a gene: 10. The germline V gene has CDR1 SGHVS and CDR2 FQNEAQ. For the CDR3, the DNA is TGTGCCAGCTCGACAGGGGGGGACTCGGGCAATCAGCCCCAGCATTTT. Its protein product is CASSTGGDSGNQPQHF.

The chain recombines TRBV19 with TRBJ1-2; D ambiguous. The CDR3 covers 11 residues. With 6 bases removed from V and 8 bases from J, the gap between germline ends came to 10 bases. Germline CDR1 LNHDA, CDR2 SQIVND (reference sequence). DNA for the CDR3: TGTGCCAGTAGCATGGAGAGAGGCTACACCTTC. Translated, it gives CASSMERGYTF.

This chain links TRBV10-3 with TRBJ1-2; D is unresolved. The V end lost 0 bases, the J end lost 7 bases, and 9 bases lay between the germline ends. CDR1 and CDR2 (germline): ENHRY, SYGVKD. The length of the CDR3 is 13 residues. In DNA form, the CDR3 reads TGTGCCATCAGTGAGTCGGGGATTACTGGCTACACCTTC. It specifies CAISESGITGYTF.

The chain links TRBV27 to TRBJ2-5; the match to TRBD2 covers 7 bases. Germline values: CDR1 MNHEY, CDR2 SMNVEV (reference sequence). J was trimmed by 3 bases and V by 6 bases; bases with no gene match: 16. CDR3 length: 17 residues. CDR3 bases: TGTGCCAGCAGATCACGCTACCCATCGAGCGGGAAAGAGACCCAGTACTTC. Its protein product is CASRSRYPSSGKETQYF.

The chain joins TRBV30 to TRBJ2-3, with 8 bases matching TRBD2. This CDR3 spans 15 amino acids. V gave up 5 bases and J gave up 2 bases; unmatched junction bases: 9. Germline lookup yields CDR1 GTSNPN and CDR2 SVGIG (reference sequence). The chain's CDR3 is CAWVGAGDITDTQYF. For the CDR3, the DNA is TGTGCCTGGGTGGGAGCGGGGGACATCACAGATACGCAGTATTTT.

The rearrangement links TRBV4-1 to TRBJ1-4, with TRBD1 as a possible D gene (5 bases). V lost 0 bases to trimming and J lost 3 bases, with 11 bases between them. Germline V gives CDR1 MGHRA, CDR2 YSYEKL. This CDR3 has 16 amino acids. This CDR3 is CASSQEGGAPNEKLFF. The CDR3, as DNA: TGCGCCAGCAGCCAAGAAGGAGGGGCCCCTAATGAAAAACTGTTTTTT.

A word on this clone: Other DNA sequences in this sample translate to the same CDR3. The rearrangement joins TRBV28 to TRBJ2-3; 9 nucleotides line up with TRBD2. The CDR3 extends over 16 amino acids. V was clipped by 5 bases and J by 0 bases; unmatched bases: 6. The germline CDR1 and CDR2 sequences are MDHEN and SYDVKM. The chain's CDR3 is CASSRLLAGSTDTQYF. Here the CDR3 DNA reads TGTGCCAGCAGTCGACTCCTAGCGGGGAGCACAGATACGCAGTATTTT.

This clone was detected once. The chain is built from TRBV9 and TRBJ2-3; weak D call: TRBD2 (5 bases). V lost 1 base and J 2 bases, leaving 8 bases between the germline ends. The CDR3 totals 14 residues. The germline V gene encodes CDR1 SGDLS and CDR2 YYNGEE. The CDR3 DNA is TGTGCCAGCAGCGTAAGCGGTGACACAGATACGCAGTATTTT. It translates to CASSVSGDTDTQYF. Using reference TRBV9 and TRBJ2-3 for the parts outside the CDR3, the full variable domain is DSGVTQTPKHLITATGQRVTLRCSPRSGDLSVYWYQQSLDQGLQFLIQYYNGEERAKGNILERFSAQQFPDLHSELNLSSLELGDSALYFCASSVSGDTDTQYFGPGTRLTVL.

The chain couples TRBV12-3 or TRBV12-4 to TRBJ2-1; possibly TRBD2 for D (6 bases). The V end lost 3 bases, the J end lost 8 bases, and 8 bases lay between the germline ends. CDR3 length equals 12 residues. For the CDR3, the DNA is TGTGCCAGCAGTTTTACTAGCTATGAGCAGTTCTTC. Translation: CASSFTSYEQFF.

The sample holds one count of this clone. In DNA form, the CDR3 reads TGCGCCAGCAGCTTAGGACAGGGAGGGGGTCGCCAAGAGACCCAGTACTTC. This codes for CASSLGQGGGRQETQYF. The chain employs TRBV5-1 and TRBJ2-5; a weak D match, TRBD1 (8 bases). Trimming took off 2 bases at V and 1 base at J, with 18 bases between the two ends. Germline V gene sequence: CDR1 SGHRS, CDR2 YFSETQ. The CDR3 loop spans 17 amino acids. The full variable domain, in which reference TRBV5-1 and TRBJ2-5 provide the parts outside the CDR3, is KAGVTQTPRYLIKTRGQQVTLSCSPISGHRSVSWYQQTPGQGLQFLFEYFSETQRNKGNFPGRFSGRQFSNSRSEMNVSTLELGDSALYLCASSLGQGGGRQETQYFGPGTRLLVL.

The genes are TRBV4-2 and TRBJ1-2; D uncertain. Trimming took 4 bases from V and 3 from J, leaving 12 bases between them. From germline, CDR1 is LGHNA and CDR2 YNFKEQ. The CDR3 spans 14 residues. In DNA form, the CDR3 reads TGTGCCAGCAGCCGAAATCTGGAGGACTATGGCTACACCTTC. It codes for CASSRNLEDYGYTF.

The chain recombines TRBV5-1 with TRBJ2-3; no firm D call. Germline lookup yields CDR1 SGHRS and CDR2 YFSETQ. The CDR3 runs to 12 residues. V was trimmed by 3 bases and J by 9 bases, leaving 11 bases between them. CDR3 region: CASSSDQLTQYF. As DNA, the CDR3 is TGCGCCAGCAGCTCGGACCAACTGACGCAGTATTTT.

J is TRBJ1-1 and V is TRBV5-4, with D maybe TRBD1 (5 bases). The germline gives CDR1 SGHNT, CDR2 YYREEE (reference sequence). V lost 0 bases and J 7 bases, leaving 10 bases between the germline ends. The CDR3 covers 13 residues. The CDR3 here is CASSLAAGREAFF. The CDR3, as DNA: TGTGCCAGCAGCTTGGCGGCGGGGCGTGAAGCTTTCTTT.

The chain has TRBV18 and TRBJ1-2; 10 bases match TRBD1. Per the germline V gene, CDR1 is KGHSH and CDR2 is LQKENI. Trimming cost V 4 bases and J 9 bases; bases outside gene matches: 11. The CDR3 runs to 15 residues. This chain's CDR3 is CASSRPGTGAGSYTF. The CDR3 nucleotides read TGTGCCAGCTCACGCCCCGGGACAGGGGCTGGAAGCTACACCTTC.

The chain combines TRBV4-1 with TRBJ1-5; no clear D gene. Looked up from germline, CDR1 is MGHRA and CDR2 is YSYEKL. CDR3 length: 14 amino acids. Between the trimmed V and J ends, which lost 0 bases and 1 base, there was a span of 4 bases. CDR3 coding DNA: TGCGCCAGCAGCCAAGAAGGGAGCAATCAGCCCCAGCATTTT. This codes for CASSQEGSNQPQHF.

The CDR3 sequence: CASRERDNLQKLFF. The CDR3 DNA sequence: TGTGCCAGCAGGGAGCGGGACAACCTCCAAAAACTGTTTTTT. The V and J genes are TRBV6-5 and TRBJ1-4, with a tentative D call TRBD1 (6 bases). This CDR3 is built from 14 residues. Germline CDR1 is MNHEY and CDR2 is SVGAGI. Trimming cost V 6 bases and J 9 bases, with 17 bases left between them.

The chain has TRBV24-1 and TRBJ2-6; the match to TRBD1 covers 7 bases. With V trimmed by 12 bases and J by 0 bases, 10 bases remained unmatched. Per the germline V gene, CDR1 is KGHDR and CDR2 is SFDVKD. The CDR3 totals 16 residues. CDR3 in DNA: TGTGCCCAATGGGACAGTCAAGACTCTGGGGCCAACGTCCTGACTTTC. It codes for CAQWDSQDSGANVLTF.

In the case of this clone: This sample also contains other DNA sequences that code for the same CDR3. The chain uses TRBV11-2 and TRBJ1-2; no reliable D call. The CDR3 extends over 11 amino acids. CDR1 is SGHAT, CDR2 FQNNGV, per germline. Deletions cut 4 bases from V and 7 bases from J, with 7 bases between. The CDR3 spells CASSYRGGYTF. In DNA form, the CDR3 reads TGTGCCAGCAGCTATCGGGGTGGCTACACCTTC.

The chain couples TRBV6-1 to TRBJ1-2; D is uncertain. The length of the CDR3 is 14 residues. V lost 1 base, J lost 5 bases, and 11 bases lay in between. Germline CDR1 and CDR2: MNHNS and SASEGT. The CDR3 coding sequence is TGTGCCAGCAGTGAAGGCGGCAGCAGGTATGGCTACACCTTC. Translation gives CASSEGGSRYGYTF.

DNA of the CDR3: TGCGCCAGCAGCCTCCCCTCGGGGAGCTCCTACGAGCAGTACTTC. It translates to CASSLPSGSSYEQYF. V usage is TRBV23-1 and J usage is TRBJ2-7; D is possibly TRBD2 (5 bases). TRBV23-1 carries the ORF label, with uncertain function. This CDR3 is 15 amino acids long. V was cut by 6 bases and J by 0 bases, with 15 bases left in between.

This clone appeared a few times. The rearrangement links TRBV13 to TRBJ2-3; a weak D match, TRBD2 (6 bases). Germline V CDR1 and CDR2: PRHDT, FYEKMQ (reference sequence). Trimming left V 0 bases short and J 9 bases short, with 13 bases between. The CDR3 spans 14 residues. The chain's CDR3 is CASSLGPRGRTQYF. Here the CDR3 DNA reads TGTGCCAGCAGCTTAGGCCCCCGGGGGAGAACGCAGTATTTT.

The chain uses TRBV6-6 and TRBJ2-1, with no clear D. Per germline, CDR1 MNHNY and CDR2 SVGAGI (reference sequence). The CDR3 length is 15 residues. The V gene lost 4 bases and the J gene lost 4 bases, with 14 bases spanning the gap. The CDR3 nucleotides read TGTGCCAGCAGTTCGGAAAGCGTTTGGTACAATGAGCAGTTCTTC. Protein product: CASSSESVWYNEQFF.

V gene TRBV10-1 combines with J gene TRBJ1-6, with D possibly matching TRBD1 (5 bases). V was trimmed by 2 bases and J by 8 bases, leaving 10 bases between them. Germline V gene data show CDR1 as WNHNN and CDR2 as SYGVQD (reference sequence). The CDR3 length is 14 residues. In nucleotides, the CDR3 is TGCGCCAGCAGTGAGGGGGGATTCCATTCACCCCTCCACTTT. Translating gives CASSEGGFHSPLHF.

J is TRBJ2-3 and V is TRBV10-1; D is ambiguous. V lost 0 bases and J 1 base, leaving 8 bases between the germline ends. Germline CDR1 reads WNHNN; CDR2 reads SYGVQD (reference sequence). The CDR3 length is 15 residues. The CDR3: CASSESYEGTDTQYF. The CDR3 DNA reads as TGCGCCAGCAGTGAGTCGTATGAGGGCACAGATACGCAGTATTTT.